A selection of T cell receptor beta chains follows, all from one sample in a study of control samples from healthy donors and cancer patients. Some clones are missing from TCRdb's copy, which holds only in-frame ones; the method was immunoSEQ multiplex PCR. Among roughly 63,000 clones listed, 92% were seen once. The sequencing input was PBMCs. These TCRs come from a man between 35 and 55 years old with colorectal cancer. Each CDR3 is given with its conserved first and last residue. D genes are given only for firm matches. Clone sizes are given selectively: once, few, many, or a class where the clone is expanded.

TRBJ2-5,.,TRBV15,.,CATSRDRPTGETQYF,TGTGCCACCAGCAGAGATAGGCCTACCGGGGAGACCCAGTACTTC
TRBJ1-2,.,TRBV6-5,TRBD1,CASREQGVDYGYTF,TGTGCCAGCAGGGAGCAGGGGGTCGACTATGGCTACACCTTC
TRBJ1-2,.,TRBV5-1,TRBD1,CASSFSQGAGYGYTF,TGCGCCAGCAGCTTTTCACAGGGGGCCGGCTATGGCTACACCTTC
TRBJ1-2,.,TRBV5-3,.,CARSAPPDNYGYTF,TGTGCCAGAAGCGCCCCTCCGGACAACTATGGCTACACCTTC
TRBJ1-1,.,TRBV7-9,.,CASRSRVGANTEAFF,TGTGCCAGCAGGTCCAGGGTAGGGGCGAACACTGAAGCTTTCTTT
TRBJ2-5,.,TRBV4-1,TRBD2,CASSQVSGVETQYF,TGCGCCAGCAGCCAAGTTAGCGGGGTAGAGACCCAGTACTTC
TRBJ2-2,once,TRBV11-2,TRBD2,CASSLVGGWELFF,TGTGCCAGCAGCTTAGTCGGGGGGTGGGAGCTGTTTTTT
TRBJ1-1,.,TRBV9,.,CASSPLAYGNTEAFF,TGTGCCAGCAGCCCCCTGGCGTATGGGAATACTGAAGCTTTCTTT
TRBJ2-7,.,TRBV3-1/TRBV3-2,.,CASSPPSGFYEQYF,TGTGCCAGCAGCCCACCTTCGGGGTTCTACGAGCAGTACTTC
TRBJ1-1,.,TRBV30,.,CAWSPDTNTEAFF,TGTGCCTGGAGTCCGGACACGAACACTGAAGCTTTCTTT
TRBJ2-3,.,TRBV5-1,.,CASSRGAQGGSHTDTQYF,TGCGCCAGCAGCAGGGGGGCCCAGGGGGGCTCTCACACAGATACGCAGTATTTT
TRBJ2-7,.,TRBV4-1,.,CASSQAGETYEQYF,TGCGCCAGCAGCCAAGCCGGGGAAACCTACGAGCAGTACTTC
TRBJ1-2,.,TRBV28,.,CASSLNGLYGYTF,TGTGCCAGTTCCCTAAACGGGCTGTATGGCTACACCTTC
TRBJ1-5,.,TRBV18,.,CASSPTVQEPQHF,TGTGCCAGCTCCCCGACGGTTCAAGAGCCCCAGCATTTT
TRBJ1-3,.,TRBV19,TRBD1,CASSVAGTGISSGNTIYF,TGTGCCAGTAGTGTCGCCGGGACAGGCATTTCGTCTGGAAACACCATATATTTT
TRBJ2-5,.,TRBV4-2,TRBD2,CASSHGTSGGSQETQYF,TGTGCCAGCAGCCACGGGACTAGCGGGGGATCGCAAGAGACCCAGTACTTC
TRBJ2-3,.,TRBV6-5,.,CASSSGDTQYF,TGTGCCAGCAGTTCGGGAGATACGCAGTATTTT
TRBJ1-4,.,TRBV19,.,CASSMAGNNEKLFF,TGTGCCAGTAGTATGGCGGGCAATAATGAAAAACTGTTTTTT
TRBJ1-4,once,TRBV7-9,.,CASSIGLQGQRKVEKLFF,TGTGCCAGCAGTATAGGACTTCAAGGGCAGCGGAAGGTTGAAAAACTGTTTTTT
TRBJ1-6,.,TRBV7-9,.,CASSLTGTPGSPLHF,TGTGCCAGCAGCCTGACCGGGACACCGGGTTCACCCCTCCACTTT
TRBJ2-7,.,TRBV5-4,.,CASSPGTPSSYEQYF,TGTGCCAGCAGCCCCGGGACACCCAGCTCCTACGAGCAGTACTTC
TRBJ1-1,.,TRBV12-3/TRBV12-4,.,CASSFGELEAFF,TGTGCCAGCAGTTTCGGAGAACTCGAAGCTTTCTTT
TRBJ2-1,.,TRBV27,TRBD1,CASSPYRDRVYNEQFF,TGTGCCAGCAGCCCGTACCGGGACAGGGTTTACAATGAGCAGTTCTTC
TRBJ2-5,.,TRBV2,TRBD1,CASRTGETQYF,TGTGCCAGCCGGACAGGCGAGACCCAGTACTTC
TRBJ2-7,.,TRBV7-9,.,CASSREDGDYEQYF,TGTGCCAGCAGCCGCGAAGACGGGGACTACGAGCAGTACTTC
TRBJ2-1,.,TRBV6-5,TRBD2,CASRTLAGAGEQFF,TGTGCCAGCAGGACACTAGCGGGGGCCGGTGAGCAGTTCTTC
TRBJ2-7,.,TRBV6-6,TRBD1,CASSPSTGAPGMREQYF,TGTGCCAGCAGTCCCTCAACAGGGGCCCCGGGGATGAGGGAGCAGTACTTC
TRBJ2-5,once,TRBV24-1,.,CATSDSRGPGETQYF,TGTGCCACCAGTGACTCTAGGGGACCTGGGGAGACCCAGTACTTC
TRBJ2-1,once,TRBV4-2,TRBD2,CASSQVSGTSKNEQFF,TGTGCCAGCAGCCAAGTGTCCGGGACTAGTAAAAATGAGCAGTTCTTC
TRBJ2-5,.,TRBV7-3,.,CASSPGLVGETQYF,TGTGCCAGCAGCCCCGGGCTAGTCGGGGAGACCCAGTACTTC
TRBJ1-1,.,TRBV12-5,TRBD1,CASGRRTGGATGAFF,TGTGCTAGTGGTCGCCGGACAGGGGGCGCGACAGGGGCTTTCTTT
TRBJ1-1,.,TRBV11-3,TRBD1,CASSPWGTGDTEAFF,TGTGCCAGCAGCCCATGGGGGACAGGGGACACTGAAGCTTTCTTT
TRBJ1-6,.,TRBV6-1,TRBD1,CASSEGTGNNSPLHF,TGTGCCAGCAGTGAAGGGACAGGGAATAATTCACCCCTCCACTTT
TRBJ2-3,once,TRBV2,.,CASSDRGTDTQYF,TGTGCCAGCAGTGACAGGGGCACAGATACGCAGTATTTT
TRBJ2-7,.,TRBV27,.,CASSISNSRYEQYF,TGTGCCAGCAGTATCTCGAACTCACGCTACGAGCAGTACTTC
TRBJ1-3,.,TRBV4-3,.,CASSQDLGSGNTIYF,TGCGCCAGCAGCCAAGATCTGGGTTCTGGAAACACCATATATTTT
TRBJ1-5,.,TRBV30,.,CAWSVSVGGSSQPQHF,TGTGCCTGGAGTGTATCGGTGGGGGGCTCGAGTCAGCCCCAGCATTTT
TRBJ2-7,.,TRBV29-1,TRBD1,CSVADRAFYEQYF,TGCAGCGTTGCCGACAGGGCCTTCTACGAGCAGTACTTC
TRBJ1-1,.,TRBV7-9,.,CASSLVGQAEAFF,TGTGCCAGCAGCTTAGTAGGGCAGGCTGAAGCTTTCTTT
TRBJ1-4,.,TRBV9,.,CASSETHGTTNEKLFF,TGTGCCAGCAGCGAGACCCACGGTACAACTAATGAAAAACTGTTTTTT
TRBJ2-5,once,TRBV13,.,CASSLQGGAETQYF,TGTGCCAGCAGCTTGCAAGGGGGGGCAGAGACCCAGTACTTC
TRBJ2-1,.,TRBV6-5,.,CASKIIEIKYNEQFF,TGTGCCAGCAAAATTATCGAGATTAAGTACAATGAGCAGTTCTTC
TRBJ2-3,.,TRBV27,.,CASSLSFRGDTQYF,TGTGCCAGCAGTTTATCGTTTCGGGGAGATACGCAGTATTTT
TRBJ1-4,.,TRBV4-2,TRBD1,CASSQDRDRATEKLFF,TGTGCCAGCAGCCAGGACCGGGACAGGGCGACCGAAAAACTGTTTTTT
TRBJ2-5,.,TRBV4-3,.,CASSQDRAGWETQYF,TGCGCCAGCAGCCAAGATCGGGCAGGGTGGGAGACCCAGTACTTC
TRBJ2-2,.,TRBV9,TRBD1,CASSGTGQRNTGELFF,TGTGCCAGCAGCGGGACGGGACAGAGGAACACCGGGGAGCTGTTTTTT
TRBJ1-2,once,TRBV7-2,.,CASSLVGQASGYTF,TGTGCCAGCAGCTTAGTAGGGCAGGCCAGTGGCTACACCTTC
TRBJ1-2,.,TRBV30,.,CAWSVNDPGTNYGYTF,TGTGCCTGGAGTGTGAACGATCCGGGCACAAACTATGGCTACACCTTC
TRBJ2-7,.,TRBV6-5,TRBD1,CGTQKGAVVGEQYF,TGTGGCACACAGAAGGGGGCGGTGGTGGGCGAGCAGTACTTC